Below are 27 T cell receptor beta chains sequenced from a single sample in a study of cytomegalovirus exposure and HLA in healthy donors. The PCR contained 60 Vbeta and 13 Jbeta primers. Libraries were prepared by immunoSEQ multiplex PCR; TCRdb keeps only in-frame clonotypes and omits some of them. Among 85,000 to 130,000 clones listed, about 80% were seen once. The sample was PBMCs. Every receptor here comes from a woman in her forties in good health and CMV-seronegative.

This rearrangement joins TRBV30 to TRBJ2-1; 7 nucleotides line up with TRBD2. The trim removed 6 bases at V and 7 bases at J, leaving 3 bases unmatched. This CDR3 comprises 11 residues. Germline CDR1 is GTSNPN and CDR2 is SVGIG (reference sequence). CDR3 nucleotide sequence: TGTGCCTGTTATAGCGGGAATGAGCAGTTCTTC. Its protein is CACYSGNEQFF.

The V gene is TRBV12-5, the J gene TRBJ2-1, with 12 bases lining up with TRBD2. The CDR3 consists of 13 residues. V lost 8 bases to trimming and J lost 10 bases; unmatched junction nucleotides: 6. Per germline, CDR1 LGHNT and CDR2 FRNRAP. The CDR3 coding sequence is TGTGCTAGTCGACTAGCGGGAGAAAGAGAGCAGTTCTTC. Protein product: CASRLAGEREQFF. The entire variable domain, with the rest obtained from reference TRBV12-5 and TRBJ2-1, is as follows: DARVTQTPRHKVTEMGQEVTMRCQPILGHNTVFWYRQTMMQGLELLAYFRNRAPLDDSGMPKDRFSAEMPDATLATLKIQPSEPRDSAVYFCASRLAGEREQFFGPGTRLTVL.

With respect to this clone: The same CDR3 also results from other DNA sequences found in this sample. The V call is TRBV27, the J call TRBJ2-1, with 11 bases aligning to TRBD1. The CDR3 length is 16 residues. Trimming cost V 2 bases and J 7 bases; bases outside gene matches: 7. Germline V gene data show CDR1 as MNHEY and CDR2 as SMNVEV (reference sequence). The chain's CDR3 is CASSLPSGTGGNEQFF. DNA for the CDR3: TGTGCCAGCAGTTTACCTTCCGGGACAGGGGGGAATGAGCAGTTCTTC.

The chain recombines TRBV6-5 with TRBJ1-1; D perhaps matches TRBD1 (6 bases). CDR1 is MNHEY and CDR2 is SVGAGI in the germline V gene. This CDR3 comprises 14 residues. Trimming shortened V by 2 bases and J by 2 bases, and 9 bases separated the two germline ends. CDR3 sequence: CASSYRGFNTEAFF. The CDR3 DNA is TGTGCCAGCAGTTACAGGGGGTTTAACACTGAAGCTTTCTTT.

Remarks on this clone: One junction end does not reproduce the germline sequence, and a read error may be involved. CDR3 protein: CSSSLQGSNYEQYF. CDR3 coding DNA: TGTTCCAGCAGCTTACAGGGAAGTAACTACGAGCAGTACTTC. The chain employs TRBV7-9 and TRBJ2-5; D is possibly TRBD1 (6 bases). The DNA matches TRBJ2-7 better at its end, which makes the J call doubtful. This CDR3 is 14 amino acids long. Germline V gene data show CDR1 as SEHNR and CDR2 as FQNEAQ (reference sequence).

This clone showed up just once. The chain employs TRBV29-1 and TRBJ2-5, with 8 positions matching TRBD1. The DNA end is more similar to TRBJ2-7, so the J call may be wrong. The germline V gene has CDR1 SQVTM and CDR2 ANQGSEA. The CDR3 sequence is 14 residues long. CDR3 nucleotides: TGCAGCGTTGATGCGGCAGGGGGCGATTACGAGCAGTACTTC. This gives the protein CSVDAAGGDYEQYF.

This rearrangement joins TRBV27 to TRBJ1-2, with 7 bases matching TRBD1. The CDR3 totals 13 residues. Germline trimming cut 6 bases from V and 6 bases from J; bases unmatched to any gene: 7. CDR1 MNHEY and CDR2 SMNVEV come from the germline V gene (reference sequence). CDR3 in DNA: TGTGCCAGCAGCCGACAGGGTTGGGATGGCTACACCTTC. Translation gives CASSRQGWDGYTF.

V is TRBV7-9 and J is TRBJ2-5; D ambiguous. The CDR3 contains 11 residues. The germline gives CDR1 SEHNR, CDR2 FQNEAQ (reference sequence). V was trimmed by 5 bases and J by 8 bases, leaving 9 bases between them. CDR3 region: CASSTSGTQYF. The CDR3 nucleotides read TGTGCCAGCAGCACATCGGGTACCCAGTACTTC.

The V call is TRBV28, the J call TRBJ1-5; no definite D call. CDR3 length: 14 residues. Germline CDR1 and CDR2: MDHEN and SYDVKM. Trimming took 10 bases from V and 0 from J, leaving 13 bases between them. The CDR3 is CATRKTPSNQPQHF. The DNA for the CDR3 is TGTGCCACCCGAAAGACTCCTAGCAATCAGCCCCAGCATTTT.

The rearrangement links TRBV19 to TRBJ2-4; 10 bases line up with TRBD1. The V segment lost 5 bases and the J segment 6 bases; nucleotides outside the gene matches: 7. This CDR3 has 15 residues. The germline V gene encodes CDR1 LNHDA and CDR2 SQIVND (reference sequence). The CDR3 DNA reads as TGTGCCAGTAGTTCACCGGGACAGGGGATAAACATTCAGTACTTC. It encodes CASSSPGQGINIQYF.

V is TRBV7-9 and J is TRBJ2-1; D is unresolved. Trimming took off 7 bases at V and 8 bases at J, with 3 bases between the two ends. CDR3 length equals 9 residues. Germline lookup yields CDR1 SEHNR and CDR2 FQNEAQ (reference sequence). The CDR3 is CASTDEQFF. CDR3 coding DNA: TGTGCCAGCACAGATGAGCAGTTCTTC.

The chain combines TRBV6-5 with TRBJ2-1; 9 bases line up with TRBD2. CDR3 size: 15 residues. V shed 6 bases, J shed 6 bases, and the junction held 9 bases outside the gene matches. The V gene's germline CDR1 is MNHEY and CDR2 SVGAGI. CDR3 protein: CASSVLAGPRNEQFF. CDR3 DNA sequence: TGTGCCAGCAGCGTACTAGCGGGCCCTCGCAATGAGCAGTTCTTC.

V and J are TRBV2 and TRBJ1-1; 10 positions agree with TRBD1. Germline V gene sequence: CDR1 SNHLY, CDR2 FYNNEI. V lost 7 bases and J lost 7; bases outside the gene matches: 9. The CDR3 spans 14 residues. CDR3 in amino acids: CASKRQGAQGEAFF. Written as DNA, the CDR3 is TGTGCCAGCAAACGACAGGGGGCGCAGGGTGAAGCTTTCTTT.

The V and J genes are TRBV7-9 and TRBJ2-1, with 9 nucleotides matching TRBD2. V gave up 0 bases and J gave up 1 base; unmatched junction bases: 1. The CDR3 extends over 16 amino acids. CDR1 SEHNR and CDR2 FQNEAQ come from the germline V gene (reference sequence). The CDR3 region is CASSLALAGSYNEQFF. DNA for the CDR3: TGTGCCAGCAGCTTAGCGCTAGCGGGGTCCTACAATGAGCAGTTCTTC.

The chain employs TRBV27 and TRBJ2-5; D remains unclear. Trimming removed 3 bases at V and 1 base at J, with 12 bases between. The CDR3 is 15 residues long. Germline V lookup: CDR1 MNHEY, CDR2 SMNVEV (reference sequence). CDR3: CASSFVRGSQETQYF. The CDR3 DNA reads TGTGCCAGCAGTTTTGTCAGAGGTAGCCAAGAGACCCAGTACTTC.

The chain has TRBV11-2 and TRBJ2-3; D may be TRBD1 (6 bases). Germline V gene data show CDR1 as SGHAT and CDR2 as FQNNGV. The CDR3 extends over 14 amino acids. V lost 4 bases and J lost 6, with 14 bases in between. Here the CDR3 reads CASSSYLRGDTQYF. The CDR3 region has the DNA TGTGCCAGCAGCTCTTACCTAAGGGGGGATACGCAGTATTTT.

Here the CDR3 DNA reads TGCAGCGTTGTCTCGACAGGGGGCAGAGGTACGCAGTATTTT. Translated, it gives CSVVSTGGRGTQYF. V usage is TRBV29-1 and J usage is TRBJ2-3; 10 bases fit TRBD1. The ends lost 4 bases at V and 8 bases at J; junction bases unmatched: 9. The CDR3 contains 14 residues. Germline CDR1 is SQVTM and CDR2 is ANQGSEA.

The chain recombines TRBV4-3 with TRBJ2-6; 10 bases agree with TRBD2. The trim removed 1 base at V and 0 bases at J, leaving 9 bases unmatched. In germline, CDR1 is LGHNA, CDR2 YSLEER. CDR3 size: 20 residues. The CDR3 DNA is TGCGCCAGCAGCCAAGGTAGTAGCGGGAGGCCTCGCTCTGGGGCCAACGTCCTGACTTTC. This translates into CASSQGSSGRPRSGANVLTF.

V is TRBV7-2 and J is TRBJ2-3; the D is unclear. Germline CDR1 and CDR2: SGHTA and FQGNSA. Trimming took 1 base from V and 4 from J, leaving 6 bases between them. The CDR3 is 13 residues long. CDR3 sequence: CASSLVLADTQYF. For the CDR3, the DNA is TGTGCCAGCAGCTTAGTCCTAGCAGATACGCAGTATTTT.

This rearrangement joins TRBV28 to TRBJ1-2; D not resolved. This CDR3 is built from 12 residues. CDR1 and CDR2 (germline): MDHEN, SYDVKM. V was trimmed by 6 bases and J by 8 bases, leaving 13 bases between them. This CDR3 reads CASSLRSEGYTF. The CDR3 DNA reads TGTGCCAGCAGCCTACGGTCCGAGGGCTACACCTTC.

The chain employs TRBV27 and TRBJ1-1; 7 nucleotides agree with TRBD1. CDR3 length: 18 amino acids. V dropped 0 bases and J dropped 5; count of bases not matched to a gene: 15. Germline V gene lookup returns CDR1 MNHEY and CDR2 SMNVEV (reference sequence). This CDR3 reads CASSLSLGQVGVRTEAFF. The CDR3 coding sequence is TGTGCCAGCAGTTTATCCCTCGGACAGGTAGGGGTGAGGACTGAAGCTTTCTTT.

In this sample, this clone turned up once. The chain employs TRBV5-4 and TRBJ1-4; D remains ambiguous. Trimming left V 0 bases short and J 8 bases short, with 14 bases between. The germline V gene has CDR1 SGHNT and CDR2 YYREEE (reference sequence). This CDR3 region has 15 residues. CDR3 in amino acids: CASSLANTVREKLFF. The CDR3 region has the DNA TGTGCCAGCAGCTTGGCCAATACCGTACGGGAAAAACTGTTTTTT.

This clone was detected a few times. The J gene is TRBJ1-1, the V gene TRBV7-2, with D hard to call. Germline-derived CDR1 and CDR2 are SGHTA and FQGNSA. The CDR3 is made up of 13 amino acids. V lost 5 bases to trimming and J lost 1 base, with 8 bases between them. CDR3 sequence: CASSEMPNTEAFF. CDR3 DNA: TGTGCCAGCAGCGAGATGCCGAACACTGAAGCTTTCTTT.

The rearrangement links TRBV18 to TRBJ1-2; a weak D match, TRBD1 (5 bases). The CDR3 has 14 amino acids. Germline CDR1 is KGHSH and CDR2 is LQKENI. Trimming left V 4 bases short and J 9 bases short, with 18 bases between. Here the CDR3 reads CASSLGPTGDSYTF. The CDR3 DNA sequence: TGTGCCAGCTCACTCGGTCCAACAGGTGATAGCTACACCTTC.

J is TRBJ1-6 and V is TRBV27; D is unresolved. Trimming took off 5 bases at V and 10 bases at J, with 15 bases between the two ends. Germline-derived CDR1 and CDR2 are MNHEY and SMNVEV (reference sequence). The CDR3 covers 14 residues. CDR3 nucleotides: TGTGCCAGCAGTCCCTACTCTACCAACTCACCCCTCCACTTT. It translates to CASSPYSTNSPLHF.

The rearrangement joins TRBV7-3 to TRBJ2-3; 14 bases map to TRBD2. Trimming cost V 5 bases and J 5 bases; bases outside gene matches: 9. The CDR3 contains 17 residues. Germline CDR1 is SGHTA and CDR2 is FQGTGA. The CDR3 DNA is TGTGCCAGCAGCGCCGGAGCTGGACTAGCGGGAGGAGATACGCAGTATTTT. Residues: CASSAGAGLAGGDTQYF.

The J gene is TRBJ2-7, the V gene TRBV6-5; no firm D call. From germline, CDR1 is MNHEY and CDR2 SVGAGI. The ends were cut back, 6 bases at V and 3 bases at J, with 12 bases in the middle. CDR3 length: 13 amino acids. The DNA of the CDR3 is TGTGCCAGCAGCCTCGACGGAGACTACGAGCAGTACTTC. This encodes CASSLDGDYEQYF.